The clone carrying this TCR beta chain was seen only once. The antigen remains undetermined. This record belongs to a study of radiation and T cells in renal cell carcinoma. Whole-study results and caveats: Pretreatment tumor biopsies were lacking, so baseline clonotypes are unknown. In blood, top tumor clones expanded by 2 weeks, shrinking by 4.

The CDR3 has 14 amino acids. V was clipped by 1 base and J by 2 bases, with 8 bases between them. Germline CDR1 reads MNHNS; CDR2 reads SASEGT. Data came from immunoSEQ multiplex PCR; TCRdb stores just in-frame clones and leaves some out. The data show around 180,000 clones, roughly 90% seen once. Time point indicated: blood 4 weeks post-SBRT, at nephrectomy. Treatment described: 15 Gy SBRT to primary tumor, nephrectomy 4 weeks later. Serial blood draws occurred at baseline and 2 and 4 weeks post-SBRT. Clear cell pathology was present in this patient's renal cell carcinoma. V and J are TRBV6-1 and TRBJ2-5; D possibly corresponds to TRBD1 (5 bases). The TCR originated in a woman in her forties or fifties with renal cell carcinoma. The source material was blood, sampled from a patient whose treatment included radiotherapy and nephrectomy. The CDR3 reads CASSEVGQQETQYF. The DNA of the CDR3 is TGTGCCAGCAGTGAAGTGGGGCAGCAAGAGACCCAGTACTTC.